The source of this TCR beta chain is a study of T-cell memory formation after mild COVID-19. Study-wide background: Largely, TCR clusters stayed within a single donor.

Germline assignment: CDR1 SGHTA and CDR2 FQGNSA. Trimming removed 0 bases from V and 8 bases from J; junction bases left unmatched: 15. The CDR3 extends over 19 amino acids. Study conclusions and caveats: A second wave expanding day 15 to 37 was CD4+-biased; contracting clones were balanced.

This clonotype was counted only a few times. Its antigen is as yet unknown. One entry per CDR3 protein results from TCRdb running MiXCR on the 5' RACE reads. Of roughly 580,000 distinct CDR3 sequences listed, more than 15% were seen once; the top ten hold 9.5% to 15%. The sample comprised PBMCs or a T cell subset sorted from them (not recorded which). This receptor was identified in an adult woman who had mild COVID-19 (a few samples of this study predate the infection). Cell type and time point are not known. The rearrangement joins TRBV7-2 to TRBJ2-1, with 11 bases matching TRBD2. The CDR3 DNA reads TGTGCCAGCAGCTTAGCTGTCTGGGTAGCGGGAGGGCCAAGGGATGAGCAGTTCTTC. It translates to CASSLAVWVAGGPRDEQFF.